This T cell receptor beta chain came from a study of T cells in tumors after PD-1 blockade. J gave up 5 bases and V 4 bases, and 8 bases lay outside the gene matches. The CDR3 loop spans 15 amino acids. Germline lookup yields CDR1 LGHNA and CDR2 YNFKEQ. Assay: immunoSEQ multiplex PCR; the TCRdb copy retains only in-frame clones and omits some. This table holds approximately 45,000 clones, 70% to 85% found once. Template: tumor biopsy or peripheral blood genomic DNA, roughly 550-6,500 ng per sample. The source was PBMCs, collected before anti-PD-1 therapy. The TCR comes from a human donor with advanced basal cell or squamous cell carcinoma (not recorded which). This chain links TRBV4-2 with TRBJ2-5; TRBD2 agrees at 9 bases. The CDR3 loop is CASSPLGTSRETQYF. CDR3 sequence (DNA): TGTGCCAGCAGCCCCTTAGGGACTAGCCGGGAGACCCAGTACTTC.